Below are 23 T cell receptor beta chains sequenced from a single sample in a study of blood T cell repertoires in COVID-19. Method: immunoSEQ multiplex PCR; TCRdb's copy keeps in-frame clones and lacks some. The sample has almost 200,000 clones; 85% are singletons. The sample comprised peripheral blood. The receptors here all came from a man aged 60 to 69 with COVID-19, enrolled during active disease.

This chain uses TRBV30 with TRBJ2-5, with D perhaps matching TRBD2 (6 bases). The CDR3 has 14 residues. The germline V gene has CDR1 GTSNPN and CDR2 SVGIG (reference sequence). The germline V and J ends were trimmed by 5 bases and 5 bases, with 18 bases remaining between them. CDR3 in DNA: TGTGCCTGGGGGGAGAAGGGACTTGCGGAGACCCAGTACTTC. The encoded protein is CAWGEKGLAETQYF.

The CDR3 protein is CAWSVLGGGPTDTQYF. CDR3 bases: TGTGCCTGGAGTGTACTAGGGGGCGGCCCCACAGATACGCAGTATTTT. The chain combines TRBV30 with TRBJ2-3; 7 positions match TRBD1. This CDR3 has 16 amino acids. Germline V gene lookup returns CDR1 GTSNPN and CDR2 SVGIG (reference sequence). V lost 0 bases and J lost 2; bases outside the gene matches: 8.

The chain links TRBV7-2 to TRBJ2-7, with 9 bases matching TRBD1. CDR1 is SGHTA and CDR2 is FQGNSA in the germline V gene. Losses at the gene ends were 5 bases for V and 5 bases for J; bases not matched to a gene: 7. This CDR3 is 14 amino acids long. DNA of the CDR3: TGTGCCAGCAGCCTGGGACAGGGAGTCGACGAGCAGTACTTC. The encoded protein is CASSLGQGVDEQYF. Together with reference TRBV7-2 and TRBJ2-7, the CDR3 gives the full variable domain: GAGVSQSPSNKVTEKGKDVELRCDPISGHTALYWYRQSLGQGLEFLIYFQGNSAPDKSGLPSDRFSAERTGGSVSTLTIQRTQQEDSAVYLCASSLGQGVDEQYFGPGTRLTVT.

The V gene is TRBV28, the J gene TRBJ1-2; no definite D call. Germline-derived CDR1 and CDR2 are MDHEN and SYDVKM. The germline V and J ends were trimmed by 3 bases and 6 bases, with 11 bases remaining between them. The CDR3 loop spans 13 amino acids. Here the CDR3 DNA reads TGTGCCAGCAGTTTTTTCTCAGGAAATGGCTACACCTTC. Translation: CASSFFSGNGYTF.

The CDR3: CASSAGFAGTEAFF. Here the CDR3 DNA reads TGTGCCAGCAGCGCCGGATTTGCGGGGACTGAAGCTTTCTTT. This chain joins TRBV7-2 and TRBJ1-1; no reliable D call. The V and J ends lost 5 bases and 5 bases respectively, with 15 bases between them. The CDR3 runs to 14 residues. The V gene's germline CDR1 is SGHTA and CDR2 FQGNSA.

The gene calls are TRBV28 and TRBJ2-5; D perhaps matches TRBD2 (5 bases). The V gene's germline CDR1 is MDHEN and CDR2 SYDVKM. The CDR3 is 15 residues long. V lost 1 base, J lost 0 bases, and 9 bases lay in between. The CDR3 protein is CASSLLTGNQETQYF. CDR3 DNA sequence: TGTGCCAGCAGTTTATTGACGGGAAACCAAGAGACCCAGTACTTC.

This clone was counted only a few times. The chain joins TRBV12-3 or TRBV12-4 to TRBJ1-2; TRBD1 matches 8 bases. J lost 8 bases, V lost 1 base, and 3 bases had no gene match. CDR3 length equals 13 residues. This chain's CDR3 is CASSLGRGLGYTF. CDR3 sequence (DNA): TGTGCCAGCAGTTTAGGCAGGGGGCTCGGCTACACCTTC.

The CDR3 nucleotides are TGTGCCAGCAGCTTGTTTGAGGGCTATGGCTACACCTTC. Its protein is CASSLFEGYGYTF. V usage is TRBV5-4 and J usage is TRBJ1-2; D is unresolved. Deletions cut 1 base from V and 4 bases from J, with 8 bases between. CDR1 SGHNT and CDR2 YYREEE come from the germline V gene (reference sequence). The CDR3 sequence is 13 residues long.

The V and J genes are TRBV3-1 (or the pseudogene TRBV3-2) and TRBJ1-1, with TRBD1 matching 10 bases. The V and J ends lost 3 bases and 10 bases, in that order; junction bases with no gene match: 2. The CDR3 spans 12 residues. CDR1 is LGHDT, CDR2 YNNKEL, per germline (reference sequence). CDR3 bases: TGTGCCAGCAGCCAGGGACAGGGGTCAGCTTTCTTT. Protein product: CASSQGQGSAFF.

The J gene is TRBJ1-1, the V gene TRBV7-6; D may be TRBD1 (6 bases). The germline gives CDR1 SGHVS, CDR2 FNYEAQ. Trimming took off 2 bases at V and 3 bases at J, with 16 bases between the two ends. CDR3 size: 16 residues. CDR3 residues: CASSLNPGQKDTEAFF. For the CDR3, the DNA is TGTGCCAGCAGCTTAAACCCCGGACAGAAGGACACTGAAGCTTTCTTT.

The CDR3 is CASSRNRGETQYF. Written as DNA, the CDR3 is TGTGCCAGCAGTAGAAACAGGGGAGAGACCCAGTACTTC. This sequence joins TRBV27 and TRBJ2-5; 7 bases are a match to TRBD1. CDR1 MNHEY and CDR2 SMNVEV come from the germline V gene (reference sequence). Losses at the gene ends were 5 bases for V and 4 bases for J; bases not matched to a gene: 4. This CDR3 is built from 13 residues.

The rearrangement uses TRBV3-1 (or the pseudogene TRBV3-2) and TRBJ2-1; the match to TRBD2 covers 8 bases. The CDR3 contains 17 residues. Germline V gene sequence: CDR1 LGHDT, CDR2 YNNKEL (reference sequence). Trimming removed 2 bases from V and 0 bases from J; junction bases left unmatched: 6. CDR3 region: CASSQPGGGSSYNEQFF. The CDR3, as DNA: TGTGCCAGCAGCCAACCGGGGGGGGGCAGCTCCTACAATGAGCAGTTCTTC.

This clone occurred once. CDR3 in DNA: TGTGCCAGCAGGCTCTTTGAGGGTGGGAACACTGAAGCTTTCTTT. Protein sequence: CASRLFEGGNTEAFF. The chain uses TRBV6-5 and TRBJ1-1; D remains unclear. Germline V gene lookup returns CDR1 MNHEY and CDR2 SVGAGI. The CDR3 length is 15 residues. Trimming stripped 6 bases from V and 1 base from J, with 15 bases between.

The CDR3 DNA follows: TGTGCCAGCACCAACAGGGGTTTCCGGGAAAAACTGTTTTTT. The encoded protein is CASTNRGFREKLFF. This chain connects TRBV5-6 to TRBJ1-4; 7 nucleotides line up with TRBD1. The CDR3 totals 14 residues. V lost 6 bases and J lost 8; bases outside the gene matches: 10. Germline V CDR1 and CDR2: SGHDT, YYEEEE.

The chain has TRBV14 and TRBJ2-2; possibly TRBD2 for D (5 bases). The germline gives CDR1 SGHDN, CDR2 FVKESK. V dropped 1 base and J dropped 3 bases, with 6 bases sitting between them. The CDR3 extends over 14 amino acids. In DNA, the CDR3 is TGTGCCAGCAGCCAAGTGAGGGACACCGGGGAGCTGTTTTTT. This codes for CASSQVRDTGELFF.

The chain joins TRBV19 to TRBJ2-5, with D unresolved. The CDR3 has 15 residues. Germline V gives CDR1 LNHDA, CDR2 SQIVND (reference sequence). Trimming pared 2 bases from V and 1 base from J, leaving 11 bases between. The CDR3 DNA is TGTGCCAGTAGTATACGTCTCGCTATCCAAGAGACCCAGTACTTC. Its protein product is CASSIRLAIQETQYF.

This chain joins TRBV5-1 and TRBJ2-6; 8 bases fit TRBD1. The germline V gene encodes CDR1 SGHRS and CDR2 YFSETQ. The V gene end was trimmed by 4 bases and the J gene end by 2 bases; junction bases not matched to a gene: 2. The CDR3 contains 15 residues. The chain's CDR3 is CASSLRGPGANVLTF. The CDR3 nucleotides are TGCGCCAGCAGCCTCAGGGGGCCTGGGGCCAACGTCCTGACTTTC.

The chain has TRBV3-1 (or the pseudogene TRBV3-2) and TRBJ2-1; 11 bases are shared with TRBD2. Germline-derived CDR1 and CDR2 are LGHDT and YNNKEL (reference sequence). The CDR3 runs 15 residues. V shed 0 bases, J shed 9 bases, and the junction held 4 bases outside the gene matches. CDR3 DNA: TGTGCCAGCAGCCAAGATCGGCTAGCGGGAGGTGAGCAGTTCTTC. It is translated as CASSQDRLAGGEQFF.

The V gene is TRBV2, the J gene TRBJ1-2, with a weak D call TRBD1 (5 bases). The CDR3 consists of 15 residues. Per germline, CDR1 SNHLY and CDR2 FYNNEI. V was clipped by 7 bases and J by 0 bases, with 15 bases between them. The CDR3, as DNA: TGTGCCAGCACATCCCAGGGCTTGGCTAACTATGGCTACACCTTC. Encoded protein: CASTSQGLANYGYTF.

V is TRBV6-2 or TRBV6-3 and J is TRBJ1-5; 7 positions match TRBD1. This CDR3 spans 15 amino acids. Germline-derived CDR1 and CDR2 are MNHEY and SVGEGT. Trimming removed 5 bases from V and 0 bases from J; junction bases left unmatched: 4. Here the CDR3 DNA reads TGTGCCAGCAGTAGGGACAGCTATAGCAATCAGCCCCAGCATTTT. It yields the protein CASSRDSYSNQPQHF.

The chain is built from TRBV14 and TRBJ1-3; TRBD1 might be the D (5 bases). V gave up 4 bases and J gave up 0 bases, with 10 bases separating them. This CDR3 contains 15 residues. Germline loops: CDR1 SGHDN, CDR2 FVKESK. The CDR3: CASSPGGGSGNTIYF. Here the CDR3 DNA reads TGTGCCAGCAGCCCCGGGGGAGGCTCTGGAAACACCATATATTTT.

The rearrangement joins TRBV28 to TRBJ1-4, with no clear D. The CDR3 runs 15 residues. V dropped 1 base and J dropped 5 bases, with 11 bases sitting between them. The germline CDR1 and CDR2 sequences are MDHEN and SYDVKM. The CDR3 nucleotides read TGTGCCAGCAGTTTATATCGATTCCGGAATGAAAAACTGTTTTTT. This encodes CASSLYRFRNEKLFF.

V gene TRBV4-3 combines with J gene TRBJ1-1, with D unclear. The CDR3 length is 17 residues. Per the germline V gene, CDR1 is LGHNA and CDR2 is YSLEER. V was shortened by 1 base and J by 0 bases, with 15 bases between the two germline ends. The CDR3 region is CASSQGFRTLMNTEAFF. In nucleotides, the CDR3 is TGCGCCAGCAGCCAAGGCTTCAGAACCTTAATGAACACTGAAGCTTTCTTT.